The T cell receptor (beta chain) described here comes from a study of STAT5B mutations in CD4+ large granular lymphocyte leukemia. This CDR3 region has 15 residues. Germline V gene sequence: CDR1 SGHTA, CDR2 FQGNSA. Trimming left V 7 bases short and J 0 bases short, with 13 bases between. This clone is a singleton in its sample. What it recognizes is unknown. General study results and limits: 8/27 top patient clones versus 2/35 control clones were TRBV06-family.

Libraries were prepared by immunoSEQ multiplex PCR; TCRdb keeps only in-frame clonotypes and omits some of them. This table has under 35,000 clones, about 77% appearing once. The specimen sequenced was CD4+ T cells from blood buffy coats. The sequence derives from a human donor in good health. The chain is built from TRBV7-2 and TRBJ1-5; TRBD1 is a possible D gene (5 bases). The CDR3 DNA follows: TGTGCCAGCACCCCGGGGGGGAATAGCAATCAGCCCCAGCATTTT. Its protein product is CASTPGGNSNQPQHF.